Listed below are T cell receptor beta chains from one sample, sequenced in a study of TIL therapy for anti-PD-1-resistant metastatic lung cancer. Generated by immunoSEQ multiplex PCR, the TCRdb table keeps only in-frame clones and is missing some. The profile shows 50,000 or so clones, 79% of them singletons. The sample consisted of blood, taken at baseline. The receptors derive from a woman aged 30-79 years with non-small cell lung cancer. The CDR3 runs from the conserved cysteine through the conserved F or W. A D gene is named only where the DNA matches it firmly. Clone size is stated in some rows and not others, as once, few, many or a class when expanded.

13	TRBV10-2	few	TRBD2	TRBJ2-7	TGCGCCAGCAGCGGGACTACGCCCCACGAGCAGTACTTC	CASSGTTPHEQYF
14	TRBV6-5	-	-	TRBJ1-6	TGTGCCAGCAGCCCGGGCGTAAATCTTTCACCCCTCCACTTT	CASSPGVNLSPLHF
17	TRBV5-6	few	TRBD1	TRBJ1-4	TGTGCCAGCAGCCCCCACCCCAAGGGACAGGGGAGTGAAAAACTGTTTTTT	CASSPHPKGQGSEKLFF
13	TRBV6-1	-	-	TRBJ1-6	TGTGCCAGCAGTGAACAGGTCAATTCACCCCTCCACTTT	CASSEQVNSPLHF
15	TRBV4-1	-	TRBD1	TRBJ2-7	TGCGCCAGCAGCCAAGCCGCGGACAGGGCCAACGAGCAGTACTTC	CASSQAADRANEQYF
15	TRBV6-5	-	-	TRBJ1-2	TGTGCCAGCAGTTGGCAACGGACGGGGAACTATGGCTACACCTTC	CASSWQRTGNYGYTF
13	TRBV5-6	-	-	TRBJ1-2	TGTGCCAGCAGCTTGGAGGCAGGCTATGGCTACACCTTC	CASSLEAGYGYTF
13	TRBV27	few	-	TRBJ1-5	TGTGCCAGCAGTTTAACGGTCAATCAGCCCCAGCATTTT	CASSLTVNQPQHF
17	TRBV5-8	-	TRBD2	TRBJ2-1	TGTGCCAGCAGCTTGGAGGGGACTAGCGGGATCTACAATGAGCAGTTCTTC	CASSLEGTSGIYNEQFF
16	TRBV27	-	-	TRBJ2-2	TGTGCCAGCAAACTGGGGCCTACCTGGGCTACCGGGGAGCTGTTTTTT	CASKLGPTWATGELFF
15	TRBV13	few	TRBD1	TRBJ1-5	TGTGCCAGCAGTTATTTGGACAGGGGAAATCAGCCCCAGCATTTT	CASSYLDRGNQPQHF
15	TRBV5-1	once	-	TRBJ2-7	TGCGCCAGCAGCGGACAAGGATCGAGCTCCTACGAGCAGTACTTC	CASSGQGSSSYEQYF
15	TRBV2	-	TRBD1	TRBJ1-5	TGTGCCAGCAGGAACAGGGGCTCCGAAAATCAGCCCCAGCATTTT	CASRNRGSENQPQHF
13	TRBV25-1	-	-	TRBJ2-5	TGTGCCAGCAGTGAAAAACATTCGGAGACCCAGTACTTC	CASSEKHSETQYF
15	TRBV7-2	-	-	TRBJ1-4	TGTGCCAGCAGCCAGACGGGGGGAAGTAGTGAAAAACTGTTTTTT	CASSQTGGSSEKLFF
14	TRBV15	-	-	TRBJ2-6	TGTGCCACCAGCAGAGATTATGGGGCCAACGTCCTGACTTTC	CATSRDYGANVLTF
18	TRBV14	-	-	TRBJ2-1	TGTGCCAGCAGCCCGGATGCTAGGTGGCTGAGCTCCTACAATGAGCAGTTCTTC	CASSPDARWLSSYNEQFF
16	TRBV18	-	TRBD2	TRBJ2-1	TGTGCCAGCTCACCCACATGGGGTAGCGGGTACAATGAGCAGTTCTTC	CASSPTWGSGYNEQFF
14	TRBV5-1	-	-	TRBJ1-1	TGCGCCAGCAGCTTGCTTTCCATGAACACTGAAGCTTTCTTT	CASSLLSMNTEAFF
13	TRBV6-1	few	-	TRBJ1-2	TGTGCCAGCAGTGAATTACAGCACTATGGCTACACCTTC	CASSELQHYGYTF
15	TRBV29-1	-	TRBD2	TRBJ2-5	TGCAGCGTTGGGCCCACTAGCGGGAGAGGTGAGACCCAGTACTTC	CSVGPTSGRGETQYF
17	TRBV5-4	-	-	TRBJ2-1	TGTGCCAGCAGCGACGTCAAAAGGGGGGGGGCCAGGAATGAGCAGTTCTTC	CASSDVKRGGARNEQFF
17	TRBV5-1	-	TRBD2	TRBJ2-1	TGCGCCAGCAGCTCTACATCTAGCGGGAGCACCTACAATGAGCAGTTCTTC	CASSSTSSGSTYNEQFF
15	TRBV7-9	-	TRBD1	TRBJ1-5	TGTGCCAGCAGCCTGGGACAGGGGGCAGATCAGCCCCAGCATTTT	CASSLGQGADQPQHF
17	TRBV4-1	-	TRBD1	TRBJ1-2	TGCGCCAGCCGAGTGGGGGGACAGGGCCCTAGAAACCATGGCTACACCTTC	CASRVGGQGPRNHGYTF
13	TRBV7-9	-	-	TRBJ2-2	TGTGCCAGCAGCTTCGGTGGCACCGGGGAGCTGTTTTTT	CASSFGGTGELFF
18	TRBV19	once	TRBD2	TRBJ2-5	TGTGCCAGTAGACCGGGACTAGCGGGAGCCGCGTACCAAGAGACCCAGTACTTC	CASRPGLAGAAYQETQYF
14	TRBV5-1	once	TRBD2	TRBJ2-7	TGCGCCAGCAGCGCCGGGACTAGCTTATACGAGCAGTACTTC	CASSAGTSLYEQYF
12	TRBV6-5	-	TRBD2	TRBJ2-1	TGTGCCAGCAGTAAGGGACTAGATGAGCAGTTCTTC	CASSKGLDEQFF
14	TRBV27	-	TRBD1	TRBJ2-7	TGTGCCAGCACATCCAGGACAGGGGGCGCCGAGCAGTACTTC	CASTSRTGGAEQYF
14	TRBV18	-	TRBD1	TRBJ1-5	TGTGCCAGCTCACGGGGACAGCCCTATCAGCCCCAGCATTTT	CASSRGQPYQPQHF
16	TRBV15	-	-	TRBJ1-2	TGTGCCACCAGCGGACCCCGGAAGGAGAGAGAGGATGGCTACACCTTC	CATSGPRKEREDGYTF
14	TRBV5-1	once	TRBD1	TRBJ1-4	TGCGCCAGCAGCCCGGGACAGATTAATGAAAAACTGTTTTTT	CASSPGQINEKLFF
14	TRBV29-1	-	-	TRBJ2-3	TGCAGCGCTGCTTCGGGAGAGGGCACAGATACGCAGTATTTT	CSAASGEGTDTQYF
16	TRBV15	-	-	TRBJ2-3	TGTGCCACCAGCAGAGGAGACAGGTTGCGCACAGATACGCAGTATTTT	CATSRGDRLRTDTQYF
13	TRBV28	-	TRBD2	TRBJ2-5	TGTGCCAGCAGCCCGGGGGGTCGCGAGACCCAGTACTTC	CASSPGGRETQYF
16	TRBV5-1	-	-	TRBJ1-6	TGCGCCAGCAGCTTGGCCCCACAGGTGACAAATTCACCCCTCCACTTT	CASSLAPQVTNSPLHF
15	TRBV7-2	-	TRBD2	TRBJ2-5	TGTGCCAGCAGCTTAGCGGGACTAGCCAGGGAGACCCAGTACTTC	CASSLAGLARETQYF
14	TRBV6-1	once	-	TRBJ2-3	TGTGCCACCGAAGCGGGCCCCTACACAGATACGCAGTATTTT	CATEAGPYTDTQYF
13	TRBV29-1	once	-	TRBJ2-5	TGCAGCGTTGAGCGGTCTATTCAAGAGACCCAGTACTTC	CSVERSIQETQYF
13	TRBV5-1	-	TRBD1	TRBJ1-2	TGCGCCAGCAGCTTGGGGGACAGCTATGGCTACACCTTC	CASSLGDSYGYTF
14	TRBV6-5	-	-	TRBJ2-7	TGTGCCAGCAGCGCCCCGGGGCCGTCCCGAGAGCAGTACTTC	CASSAPGPSREQYF
15	TRBV7-2	-	-	TRBJ1-1	TGTGCCAGCAGCTTAGAGGGACGGTCTGGGACTGAAGCTTTCTTT	CASSLEGRSGTEAFF
16	TRBV11-3	-	-	TRBJ2-1	TGTGCCAGCAGCCCTCCACCGGCGGGGTCCTACAATGAGCAGTTCTTC	CASSPPPAGSYNEQFF
13	TRBV6-1	-	-	TRBJ2-2	TGTGCCACCATCGAGGGGGACACCGGGGAGCTGTTTTTT	CATIEGDTGELFF
14	TRBV5-1	-	-	TRBJ1-4	TGCGCCAGCAGCTTGGGCGGGGATTGGGAAAAACTGTTTTTT	CASSLGGDWEKLFF